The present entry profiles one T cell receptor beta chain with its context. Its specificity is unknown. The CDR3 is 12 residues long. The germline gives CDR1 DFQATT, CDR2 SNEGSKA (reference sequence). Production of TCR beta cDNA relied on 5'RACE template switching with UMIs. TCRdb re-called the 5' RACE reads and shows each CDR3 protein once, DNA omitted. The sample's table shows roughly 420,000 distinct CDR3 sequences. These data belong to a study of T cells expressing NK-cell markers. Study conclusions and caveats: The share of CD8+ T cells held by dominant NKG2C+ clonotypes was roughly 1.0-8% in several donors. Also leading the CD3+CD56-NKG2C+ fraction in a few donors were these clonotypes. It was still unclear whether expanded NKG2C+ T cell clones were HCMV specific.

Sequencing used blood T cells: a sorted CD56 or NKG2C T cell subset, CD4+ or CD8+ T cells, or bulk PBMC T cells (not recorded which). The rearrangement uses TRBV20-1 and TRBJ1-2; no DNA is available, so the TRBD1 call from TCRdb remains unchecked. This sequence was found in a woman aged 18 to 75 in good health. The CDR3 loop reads CSVVAGGYGYTF.